This record covers a single T cell receptor (beta chain). Sequenced by immunoSEQ multiplex PCR; TCRdb stores in-frame clones only, minus some. The sample has tens of thousands of clones; around 89% are singletons. This entry comes from a study of PD-L1 blockade in urothelial cancer. Time point described: pretreatment peripheral blood. CDR3 length equals 16 residues. J was trimmed by 0 bases and V by 5 bases; bases with no gene match: 6. Germline CDR1 is SGHTA and CDR2 is FQGNSA. This TCR derives from a man aged 55 to 70 with urothelial cancer. This material consisted of PBMCs, taken around atezolizumab (anti-PD-L1) treatment. This chain connects TRBV7-2 to TRBJ2-7, with 11 bases matching TRBD2. The CDR3, as DNA: TGTGCCAGCAGCCTGACGACTAGCGGGGTCTCCTACGAGCAGTACTTC. Amino acids: CASSLTTSGVSYEQYF. The full variable domain, completed using reference TRBV7-2 and TRBJ2-7, is GAGVSQSPSNKVTEKGKDVELRCDPISGHTALYWYRQSLGQGLEFLIYFQGNSAPDKSGLPSDRFSAERTGGSVSTLTIQRTQQEDSAVYLCASSLTTSGVSYEQYFGPGTRLTVT.